This T cell receptor (beta chain) was recorded in a study of blood T cell repertoires in COVID-19. The CDR3 length is 15 residues. In germline, CDR1 is SEHNR, CDR2 FQNEAQ (reference sequence). With 2 bases clipped from V and 10 bases from J, the junction kept 4 bases outside the gene matches. The data were produced by immunoSEQ multiplex PCR, yet TCRdb's version contains in-frame clones alone and is incomplete. The sample has about 49,000 clones; over 90% are singletons. The sequence was collected from a man between 60 and 70 years old with COVID-19, enrolled during active disease. Sequences were obtained from peripheral blood. This chain links TRBV7-9 with TRBJ1-6, with 11 nucleotides matching TRBD1. The CDR3 DNA reads as TGTGCCAGCAGCTTATGGACAGGGGGCTGGTCACCCCTCCACTTT. It is translated as CASSLWTGGWSPLHF.